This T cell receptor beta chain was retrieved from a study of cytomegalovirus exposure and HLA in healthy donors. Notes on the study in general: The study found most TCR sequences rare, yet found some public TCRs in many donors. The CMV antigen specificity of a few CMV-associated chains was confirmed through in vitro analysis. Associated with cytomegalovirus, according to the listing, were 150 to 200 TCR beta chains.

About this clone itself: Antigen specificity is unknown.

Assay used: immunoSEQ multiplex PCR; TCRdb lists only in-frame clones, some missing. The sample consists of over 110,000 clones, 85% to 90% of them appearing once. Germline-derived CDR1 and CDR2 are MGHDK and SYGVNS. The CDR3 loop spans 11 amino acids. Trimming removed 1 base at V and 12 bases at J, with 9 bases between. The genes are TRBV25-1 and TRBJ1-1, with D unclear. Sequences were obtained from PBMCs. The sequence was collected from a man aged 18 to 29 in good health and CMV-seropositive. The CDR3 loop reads CASSEFGGSFF. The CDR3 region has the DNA TGTGCCAGCAGTGAATTCGGCGGGTCTTTCTTT. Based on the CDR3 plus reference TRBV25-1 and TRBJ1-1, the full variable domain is EADIYQTPRYLVIGTGKKITLECSQTMGHDKMYWYQQDPGMELHLIHYSYGVNSTEKGDLSSESTVSRIRTEHFPLTLESARPSHTSQYLCASSEFGGSFFGQGTRLTVV.